Below, one T cell receptor beta chain is given with its context. Other DNA sequences within the sample encode an identical CDR3. Produced via immunoSEQ multiplex PCR; TCRdb's table is partial and in-frame only. The table records roughly 310,000 clones, approximately 87% of them present only once. Seattle-derived patients entered the study during active infection and were followed longitudinally. This specimen belongs to a study of blood T cell repertoires in COVID-19. Across the study: Acute-phase and convalescent COVID-19 samples originated in the United States, Italy and Spain. T cells, B-cell-depleted T cells, or PBMCs provided the cDNA or gDNA that served as material.

CDR1 and CDR2 from the germline V gene are SGDLS and YYNGEE. The V segment lost 0 bases and the J segment 2 bases; nucleotides outside the gene matches: 2. This CDR3 region has 16 residues. This chain uses TRBV9 with TRBJ1-3, with TRBD1 matching over 10 bases. The clonotype was recovered from a woman aged 25 to 39 with COVID-19, enrolled during active disease. Sequencing was carried out using peripheral blood. CDR3: CASSVAGQGAGNTIYF. CDR3 sequence (DNA): TGTGCCAGCAGCGTAGCTGGACAGGGGGCTGGAAACACCATATATTTT.